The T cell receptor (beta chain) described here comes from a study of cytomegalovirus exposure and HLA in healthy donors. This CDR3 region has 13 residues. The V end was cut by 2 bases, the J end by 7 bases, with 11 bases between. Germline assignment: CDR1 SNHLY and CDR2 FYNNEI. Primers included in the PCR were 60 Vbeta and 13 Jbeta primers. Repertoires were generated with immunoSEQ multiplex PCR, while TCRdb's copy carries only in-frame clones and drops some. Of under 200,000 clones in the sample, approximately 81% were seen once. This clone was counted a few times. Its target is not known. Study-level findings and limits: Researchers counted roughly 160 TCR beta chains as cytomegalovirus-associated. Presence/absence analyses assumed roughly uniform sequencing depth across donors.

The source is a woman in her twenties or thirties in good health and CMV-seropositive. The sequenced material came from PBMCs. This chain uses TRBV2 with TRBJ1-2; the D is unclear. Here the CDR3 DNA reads TGTGCCAGCAGTGAAATGGTCACTTCTGGCTACACCTTC. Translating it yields CASSEMVTSGYTF.